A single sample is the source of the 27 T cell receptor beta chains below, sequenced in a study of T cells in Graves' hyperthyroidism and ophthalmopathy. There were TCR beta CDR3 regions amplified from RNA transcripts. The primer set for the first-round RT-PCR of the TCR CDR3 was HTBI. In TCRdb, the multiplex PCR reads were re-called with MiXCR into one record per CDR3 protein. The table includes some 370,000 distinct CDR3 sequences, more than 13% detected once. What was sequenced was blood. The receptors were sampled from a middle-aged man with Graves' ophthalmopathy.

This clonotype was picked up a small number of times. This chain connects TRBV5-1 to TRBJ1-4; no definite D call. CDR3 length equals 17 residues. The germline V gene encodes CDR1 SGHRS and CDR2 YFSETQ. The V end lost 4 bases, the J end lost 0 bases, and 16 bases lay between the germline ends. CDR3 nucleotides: TGCGCCAGCAGCCAAGAAAGAGGGTTTTCAACTAATGAAAAACTGTTTTTT. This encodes CASSQERGFSTNEKLFF.

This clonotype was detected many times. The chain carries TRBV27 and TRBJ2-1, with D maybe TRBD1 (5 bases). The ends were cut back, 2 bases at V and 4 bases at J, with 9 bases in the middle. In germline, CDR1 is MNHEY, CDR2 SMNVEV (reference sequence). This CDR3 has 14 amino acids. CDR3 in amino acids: CASSLRQIYNEQFF. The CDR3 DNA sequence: TGTGCCAGCAGTTTACGACAGATATACAATGAGCAGTTCTTC.

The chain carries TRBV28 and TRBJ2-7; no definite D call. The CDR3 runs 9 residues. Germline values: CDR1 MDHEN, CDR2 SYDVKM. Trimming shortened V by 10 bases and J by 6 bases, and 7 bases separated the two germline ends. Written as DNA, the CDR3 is TGTGCCACCGGTTTCGAGCAGTACTTC. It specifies CATGFEQYF.

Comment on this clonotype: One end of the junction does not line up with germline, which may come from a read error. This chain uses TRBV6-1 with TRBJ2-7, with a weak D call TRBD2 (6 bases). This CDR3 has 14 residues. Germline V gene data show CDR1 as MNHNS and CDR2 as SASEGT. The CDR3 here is CASSESPGAYGQYF. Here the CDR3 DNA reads TGTGCCAGCAGTGAATCCCCGGGAGCCTACGGGCAGTACTTC.

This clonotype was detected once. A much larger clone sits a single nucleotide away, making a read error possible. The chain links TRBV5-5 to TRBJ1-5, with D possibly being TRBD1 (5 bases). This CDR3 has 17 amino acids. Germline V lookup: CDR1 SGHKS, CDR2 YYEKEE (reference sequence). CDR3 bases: TGCGCCAGCAGCCCGGTCCCCCGGGGGATTGACAATCAGCCCCAGCATTTT. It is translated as CASSPVPRGIDNQPQHF.

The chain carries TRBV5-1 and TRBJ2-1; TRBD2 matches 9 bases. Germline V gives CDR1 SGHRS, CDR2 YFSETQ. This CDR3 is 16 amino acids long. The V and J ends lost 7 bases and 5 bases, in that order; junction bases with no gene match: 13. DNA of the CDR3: TGCGCCAGCGCACCCCGACTAGCGGAAGACAACAATGAGCAGTTCTTC. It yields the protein CASAPRLAEDNNEQFF.

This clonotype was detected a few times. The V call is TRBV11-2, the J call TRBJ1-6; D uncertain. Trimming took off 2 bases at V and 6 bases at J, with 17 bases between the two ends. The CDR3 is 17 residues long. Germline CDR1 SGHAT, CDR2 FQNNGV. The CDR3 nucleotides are TGTGCCAGCAGCTTAAAAGGGAGTAAGGAGGCTAATTCACCCCTCCACTTT. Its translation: CASSLKGSKEANSPLHF.

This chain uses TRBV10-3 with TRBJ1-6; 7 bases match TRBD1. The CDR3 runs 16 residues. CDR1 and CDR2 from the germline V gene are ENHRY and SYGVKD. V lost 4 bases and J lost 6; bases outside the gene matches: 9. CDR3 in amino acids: CAISGGTEGINSPLHF. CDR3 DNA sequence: TGTGCCATCAGTGGAGGGACAGAAGGGATTAATTCACCCCTCCACTTT.

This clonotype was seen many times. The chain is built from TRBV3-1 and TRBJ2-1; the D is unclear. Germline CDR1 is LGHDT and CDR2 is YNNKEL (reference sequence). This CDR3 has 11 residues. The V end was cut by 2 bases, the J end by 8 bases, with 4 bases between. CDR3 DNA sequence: TGTGCCAGCAGCCAAAGCTATGAGCAGTTCTTC. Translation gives CASSQSYEQFF.

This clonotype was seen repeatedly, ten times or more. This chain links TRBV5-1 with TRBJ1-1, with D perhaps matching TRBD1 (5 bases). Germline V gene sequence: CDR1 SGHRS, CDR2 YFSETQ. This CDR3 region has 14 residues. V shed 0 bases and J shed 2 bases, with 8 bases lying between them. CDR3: CASSLAGTNTEAFF. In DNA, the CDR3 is TGCGCCAGCAGCTTGGCCGGGACCAACACTGAAGCTTTCTTT.

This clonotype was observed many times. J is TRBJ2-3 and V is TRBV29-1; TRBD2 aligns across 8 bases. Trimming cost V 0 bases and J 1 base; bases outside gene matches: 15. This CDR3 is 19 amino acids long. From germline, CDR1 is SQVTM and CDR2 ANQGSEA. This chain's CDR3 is CSVEDSTREVIFGTDTQYF. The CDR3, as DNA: TGCAGCGTTGAAGACAGTACGCGGGAGGTGATCTTTGGCACAGATACGCAGTATTTT.

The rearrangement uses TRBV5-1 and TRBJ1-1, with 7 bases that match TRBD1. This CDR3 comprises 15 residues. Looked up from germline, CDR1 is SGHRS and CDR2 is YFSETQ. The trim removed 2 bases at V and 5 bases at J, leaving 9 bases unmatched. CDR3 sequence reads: CASSLRGQGVTEAFF. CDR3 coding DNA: TGCGCCAGCAGCTTACGAGGGCAGGGGGTGACTGAAGCTTTCTTT.

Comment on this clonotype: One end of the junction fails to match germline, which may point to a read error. CDR3 amino acids: CASSLSGAGGLFF. The CDR3 DNA is TGTGCCAGCAGCTTATCAGGGGCCGGGGGGCTGTTTTTT. The J gene is TRBJ2-2, the V gene TRBV7-9, with D perhaps being TRBD1 or TRBD2 (6 bases each). Germline V gene data show CDR1 as SEHNR and CDR2 as FQNEAQ (reference sequence). The CDR3 is 13 amino acids.

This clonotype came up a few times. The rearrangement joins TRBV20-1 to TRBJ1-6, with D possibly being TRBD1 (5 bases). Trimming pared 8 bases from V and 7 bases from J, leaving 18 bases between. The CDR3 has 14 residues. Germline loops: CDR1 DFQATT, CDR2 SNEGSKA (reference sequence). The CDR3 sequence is CSSSRQGKNSPLHF. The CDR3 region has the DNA TGCAGTTCCTCGCGGCAGGGCAAAAATTCACCCCTCCACTTT.

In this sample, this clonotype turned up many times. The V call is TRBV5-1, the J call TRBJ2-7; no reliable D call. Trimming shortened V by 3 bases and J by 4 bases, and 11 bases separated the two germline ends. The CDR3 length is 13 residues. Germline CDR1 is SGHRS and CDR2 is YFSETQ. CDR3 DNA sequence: TGCGCCAGCAGCTCTGGTCCCGCTTACGAGCAGTACTTC. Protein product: CASSSGPAYEQYF.

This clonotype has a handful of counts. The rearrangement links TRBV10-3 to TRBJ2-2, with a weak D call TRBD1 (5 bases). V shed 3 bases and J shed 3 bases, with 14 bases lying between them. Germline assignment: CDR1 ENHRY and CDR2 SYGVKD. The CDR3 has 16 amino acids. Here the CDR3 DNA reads TGTGCCATCAGTGATTTAAGGGGTTCGGACACCGGGGAGCTGTTTTTT. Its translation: CAISDLRGSDTGELFF.

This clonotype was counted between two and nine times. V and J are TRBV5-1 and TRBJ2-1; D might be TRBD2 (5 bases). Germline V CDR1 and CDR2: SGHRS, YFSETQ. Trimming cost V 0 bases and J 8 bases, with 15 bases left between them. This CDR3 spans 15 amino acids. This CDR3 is CASSLVVAARDEQFF. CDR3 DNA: TGCGCCAGCAGCTTGGTGGTTGCAGCGAGGGATGAGCAGTTCTTC.

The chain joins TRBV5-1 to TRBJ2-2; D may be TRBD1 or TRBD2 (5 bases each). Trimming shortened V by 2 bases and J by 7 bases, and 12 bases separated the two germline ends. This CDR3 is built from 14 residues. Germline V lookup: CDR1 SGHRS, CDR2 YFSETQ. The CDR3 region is CASSFEPGRGELFF. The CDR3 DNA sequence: TGCGCCAGCAGCTTCGAACCGGGACGCGGGGAGCTGTTTTTT.

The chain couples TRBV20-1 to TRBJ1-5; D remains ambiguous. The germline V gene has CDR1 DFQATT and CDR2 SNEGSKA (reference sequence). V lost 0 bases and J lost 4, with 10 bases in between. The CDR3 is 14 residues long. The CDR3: CSAREGRPNQPQHF. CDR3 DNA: TGCAGTGCTAGAGAAGGGCGGCCAAATCAGCCCCAGCATTTT.

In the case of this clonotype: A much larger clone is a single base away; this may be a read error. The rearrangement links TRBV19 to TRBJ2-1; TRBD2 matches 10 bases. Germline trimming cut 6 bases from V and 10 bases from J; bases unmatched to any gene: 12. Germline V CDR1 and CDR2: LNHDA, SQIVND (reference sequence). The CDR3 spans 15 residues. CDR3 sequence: CASSPSPSGSDEQFF. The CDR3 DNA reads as TGTGCCAGTAGCCCCTCCCCTAGCGGGAGCGACGAGCAGTTCTTC.

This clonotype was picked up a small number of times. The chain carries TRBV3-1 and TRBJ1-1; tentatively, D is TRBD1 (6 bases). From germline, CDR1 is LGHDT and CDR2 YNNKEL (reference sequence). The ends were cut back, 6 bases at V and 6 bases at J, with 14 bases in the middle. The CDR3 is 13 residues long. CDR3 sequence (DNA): TGTGCCAGCAGTTTTACAGGGAGGTCTGAAGCTTTCTTT. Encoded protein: CASSFTGRSEAFF.

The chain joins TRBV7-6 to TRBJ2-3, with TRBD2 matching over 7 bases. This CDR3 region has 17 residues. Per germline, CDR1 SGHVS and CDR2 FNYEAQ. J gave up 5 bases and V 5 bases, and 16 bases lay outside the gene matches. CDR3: CASSPRVSSGGGDTQYF. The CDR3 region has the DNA TGTGCCAGCAGCCCCCGTGTTTCTAGCGGAGGAGGAGATACGCAGTATTTT.

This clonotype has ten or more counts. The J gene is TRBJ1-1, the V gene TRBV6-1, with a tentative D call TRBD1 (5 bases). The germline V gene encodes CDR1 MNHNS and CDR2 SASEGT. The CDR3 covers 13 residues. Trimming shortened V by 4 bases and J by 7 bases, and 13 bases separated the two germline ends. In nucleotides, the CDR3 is TGTGCCAGCAGTGCCAGACCCGGGGGTGAAGCTTTCTTT. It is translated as CASSARPGGEAFF.

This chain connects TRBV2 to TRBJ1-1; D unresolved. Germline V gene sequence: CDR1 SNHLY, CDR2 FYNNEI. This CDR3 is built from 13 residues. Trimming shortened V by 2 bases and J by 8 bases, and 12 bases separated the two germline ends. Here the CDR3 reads CASSESPTREAFF. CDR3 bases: TGTGCCAGCAGTGAAAGTCCCACCCGAGAAGCTTTCTTT.

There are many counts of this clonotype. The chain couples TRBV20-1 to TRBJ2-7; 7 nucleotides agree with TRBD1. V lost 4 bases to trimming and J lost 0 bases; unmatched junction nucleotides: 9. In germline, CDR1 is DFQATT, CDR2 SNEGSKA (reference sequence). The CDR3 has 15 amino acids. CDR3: CSATEGAGNSYEQYF. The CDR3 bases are TGCAGTGCTACCGAGGGGGCGGGCAACTCCTACGAGCAGTACTTC.

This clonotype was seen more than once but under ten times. CDR3 in amino acids: CAIRAQGYEQYF. The CDR3 region has the DNA TGTGCCATCAGGGCACAGGGGTACGAGCAGTACTTC. This chain uses TRBV10-3 with TRBJ2-7; 7 bases fit TRBD1. The CDR3 contains 12 residues. Losses at the gene ends were 6 bases for V and 4 bases for J; bases not matched to a gene: 3. Germline CDR1 and CDR2: ENHRY and SYGVKD.

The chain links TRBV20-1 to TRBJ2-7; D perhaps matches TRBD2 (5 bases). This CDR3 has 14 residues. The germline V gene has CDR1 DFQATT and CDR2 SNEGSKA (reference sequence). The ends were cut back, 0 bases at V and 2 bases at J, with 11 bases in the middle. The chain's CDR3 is CSARERGWPYEQYF. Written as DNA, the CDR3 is TGCAGTGCTAGAGAACGGGGTTGGCCCTACGAGCAGTACTTC.